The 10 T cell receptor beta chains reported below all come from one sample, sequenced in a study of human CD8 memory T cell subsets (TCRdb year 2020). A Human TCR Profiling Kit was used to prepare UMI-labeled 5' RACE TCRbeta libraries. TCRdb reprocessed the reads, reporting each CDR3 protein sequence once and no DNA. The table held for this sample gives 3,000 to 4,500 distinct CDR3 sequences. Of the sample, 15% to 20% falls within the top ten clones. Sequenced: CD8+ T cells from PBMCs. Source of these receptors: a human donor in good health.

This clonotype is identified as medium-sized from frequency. The CDR3 loop is CASSDRGNEQFF. V and J are TRBV7-9 and TRBJ2-1; the D gene TCRdb calls, TRBD1, cannot be checked with no DNA. This CDR3 comprises 12 residues. Per germline, CDR1 SEHNR and CDR2 FQNEAQ (reference sequence).

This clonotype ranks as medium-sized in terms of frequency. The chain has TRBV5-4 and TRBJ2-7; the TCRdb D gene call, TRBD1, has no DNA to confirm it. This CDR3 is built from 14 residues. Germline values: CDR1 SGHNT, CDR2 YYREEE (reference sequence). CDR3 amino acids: CASSFQGASDEQYF.

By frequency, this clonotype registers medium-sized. This CDR3 reads CASSYDRSANTGELFF. This chain links TRBV5-4 with TRBJ2-2; TCRdb proposes TRBD1, but this gene call is untestable without DNA. The CDR3 covers 16 residues. The germline CDR1 and CDR2 sequences are SGHNT and YYREEE (reference sequence).

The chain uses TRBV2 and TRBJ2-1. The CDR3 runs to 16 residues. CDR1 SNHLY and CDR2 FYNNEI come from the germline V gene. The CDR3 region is CASSSIPIKTYNEQFF.

CDR3 amino acids: CASRDGTGGPNSPLHF. The V call is TRBV28, the J call TRBJ1-6; TCRdb's D call of TRBD1 is untestable without DNA. CDR3 length equals 16 residues. Per the germline V gene, CDR1 is MDHEN and CDR2 is SYDVKM. The whole variable domain, remainder taken from reference TRBV28 and TRBJ1-6, is DVKVTQSSRYLVKRTGEKVFLECVQDMDHENMFWYRQDPGLGLRLIYFSYDVKMKEKGDIPEGYSVSREKKERFSLILESASTNQTSMYLCASRDGTGGPNSPLHFGNGTRLTVT.

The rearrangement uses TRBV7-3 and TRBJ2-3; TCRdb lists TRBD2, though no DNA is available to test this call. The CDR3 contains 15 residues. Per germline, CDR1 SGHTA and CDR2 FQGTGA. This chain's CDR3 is CASGIAGGLTDTQYF.

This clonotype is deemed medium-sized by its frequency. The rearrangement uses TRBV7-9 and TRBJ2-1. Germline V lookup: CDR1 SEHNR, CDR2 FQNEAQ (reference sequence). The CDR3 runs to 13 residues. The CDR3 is CAGGTVRYNEQFF.

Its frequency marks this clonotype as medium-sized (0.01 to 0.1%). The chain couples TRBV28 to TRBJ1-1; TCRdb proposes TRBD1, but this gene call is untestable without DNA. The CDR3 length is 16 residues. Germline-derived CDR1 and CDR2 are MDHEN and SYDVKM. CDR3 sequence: CASSLISDTGAAEAFF.

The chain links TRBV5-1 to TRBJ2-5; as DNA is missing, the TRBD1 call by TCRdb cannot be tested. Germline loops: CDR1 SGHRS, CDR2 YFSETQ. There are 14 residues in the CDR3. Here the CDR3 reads CASSLAGGEETQYF.

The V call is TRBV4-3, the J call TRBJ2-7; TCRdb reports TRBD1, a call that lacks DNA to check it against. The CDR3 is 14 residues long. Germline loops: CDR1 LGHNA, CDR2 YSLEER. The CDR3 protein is CASSERQGNYEQYF.